A single sample is the source of the 16 T cell receptor beta chains below, sequenced in a study of blood T cell repertoires in COVID-19. Clones were sequenced by immunoSEQ multiplex PCR, and TCRdb holds only the in-frame ones, with some missing. The sample has under 200,000 clones, around 85% seen once. The specimen sequenced was peripheral blood. These TCRs come from a woman older than 75 with acute or convalescent COVID-19.

CDR3 DNA: TGTGCCAGCACCATACGGGGGAACAACTATGGCTACACCTTC. Encoded protein: CASTIRGNNYGYTF. This chain links TRBV7-9 with TRBJ1-2; a weak D match, TRBD1 (5 bases). Germline V gene sequence: CDR1 SEHNR, CDR2 FQNEAQ (reference sequence). V was trimmed by 7 bases and J by 2 bases, leaving 14 bases between them. The CDR3 consists of 14 residues. Drawing the rest from reference TRBV7-9 and TRBJ1-2, the complete variable domain is DTGVSQNPRHKITKRGQNVTFRCDPISEHNRLYWYRQTLGQGPEFLTYFQNEAQLEKSRLLSDRFSAERPKGSFSTLEIQRTEQGDSAMYLCASTIRGNNYGYTFGSGTRLTVV.

This sequence joins TRBV19 and TRBJ2-2, with 9 bases that match TRBD1. This CDR3 spans 15 amino acids. The germline gives CDR1 LNHDA, CDR2 SQIVND (reference sequence). V was clipped by 5 bases and J by 8 bases; unmatched bases: 9. The CDR3 here is CASSPGQGSRGELFF. As DNA, the CDR3 is TGTGCCAGTAGTCCAGGACAGGGGTCGCGAGGGGAGCTGTTTTTT.

A few counts support this clone. The chain recombines TRBV7-9 with TRBJ2-2, with 9 bases identical to TRBD1. The length of the CDR3 is 16 residues. V was pared by 5 bases and J by 5 bases, with 9 bases of the junction left unmatched. From germline, CDR1 is SEHNR and CDR2 FQNEAQ (reference sequence). The CDR3 loop reads CASSSSGTGRTGELFF. In nucleotides, the CDR3 is TGTGCCAGCAGCAGCTCCGGGACAGGGAGGACCGGGGAGCTGTTTTTT. Filled out from reference TRBV7-9 and TRBJ2-2, the complete variable domain reads DTGVSQNPRHKITKRGQNVTFRCDPISEHNRLYWYRQTLGQGPEFLTYFQNEAQLEKSRLLSDRFSAERPKGSFSTLEIQRTEQGDSAMYLCASSSSGTGRTGELFFGEGSRLTVL.

V and J are TRBV11-2 and TRBJ2-3, with TRBD1 as a possible D gene (5 bases). V was trimmed by 3 bases and J by 2 bases, leaving 12 bases between them. This CDR3 has 15 amino acids. Per germline, CDR1 SGHAT and CDR2 FQNNGV. The CDR3 spells CASSFAGHNTDTQYF. CDR3 coding DNA: TGTGCCAGCAGCTTTGCCGGACATAACACAGATACGCAGTATTTT.

V gene TRBV19 combines with J gene TRBJ2-1, with a tentative D call TRBD2 (6 bases). CDR3 size: 15 residues. Trimming took off 3 bases at V and 1 base at J, with 10 bases between the two ends. In germline, CDR1 is LNHDA, CDR2 SQIVND (reference sequence). The CDR3: CASSITSRSYNEQFF. The CDR3 region has the DNA TGTGCCAGTAGTATTACTAGCCGATCCTACAATGAGCAGTTCTTC. The full variable domain, its missing parts supplied by reference TRBV19 and TRBJ2-1, is DGGITQSPKYLFRKEGQNVTLSCEQNLNHDAMYWYRQDPGQGLRLIYYSQIVNDFQKGDIAEGYSVSREKKESFPLTVTSAQKNPTAFYLCASSITSRSYNEQFFGPGTRLTVL.

The chain recombines TRBV5-6 with TRBJ2-1, with TRBD2 matching 7 bases. Trimming at V came to 8 bases and at J to 7 bases, leaving 12 bases not matched to a gene. Germline-derived CDR1 and CDR2 are SGHDT and YYEEEE. The CDR3 is made up of 14 amino acids. CDR3 in DNA: TGTGCCAGTAAGCGGGCGGGAGTGGAAAATGAGCAGTTCTTC. It specifies CASKRAGVENEQFF.

This chain uses TRBV9 with TRBJ1-4, with D possibly matching TRBD1 (5 bases). CDR3 size: 14 residues. Germline CDR1 reads SGDLS; CDR2 reads YYNGEE. V was cut by 0 bases and J by 4 bases, with 7 bases left in between. The CDR3 coding sequence is TGTGCCAGCAGCGTAGGCCAGGGTAATGAAAAACTGTTTTTT. Its translation: CASSVGQGNEKLFF.

This sequence joins TRBV4-1 and TRBJ2-7, with TRBD2 identical over 9 bases. The CDR3 length is 16 residues. J was trimmed by 2 bases and V by 4 bases; bases with no gene match: 9. Germline CDR1 MGHRA, CDR2 YSYEKL. In DNA form, the CDR3 reads TGCGCCAGCAGCCCTTCTGGGATAGCGGGAGCCTACGAGCAGTACTTC. Its protein product is CASSPSGIAGAYEQYF.

The chain carries TRBV12-3 or TRBV12-4 and TRBJ2-1; D may be TRBD1 (5 bases). This CDR3 is built from 13 residues. The ends were cut back, 6 bases at V and 9 bases at J, with 15 bases in the middle. CDR3: CASRGAAVGEQFF. CDR3 sequence (DNA): TGTGCCAGCAGAGGGGCGGCGGTAGGTGAGCAGTTCTTC.

V gene TRBV7-2 combines with J gene TRBJ1-1; 10 nucleotides agree with TRBD1. The length of the CDR3 is 14 residues. Looked up from germline, CDR1 is SGHTA and CDR2 is FQGNSA. V trimming: 4 bases; J trimming: 6 bases; junction bases outside the gene matches: 5. This CDR3 reads CASSWAGQGAEAFF. CDR3 nucleotides: TGTGCCAGCAGCTGGGCCGGACAGGGGGCTGAAGCTTTCTTT.

This chain connects TRBV27 to TRBJ2-2; 9 bases align to TRBD1. From germline, CDR1 is MNHEY and CDR2 SMNVEV (reference sequence). J lost 6 bases, V lost 5 bases, and 7 bases had no gene match. The CDR3 runs 15 residues. CDR3 bases: TGTGCCAGCAGTCCAGGACAGGGGCCCCCCGGGGAGCTGTTTTTT. Amino acid sequence: CASSPGQGPPGELFF.

The chain couples TRBV6-5 to TRBJ1-1, with D uncertain. V lost 0 bases to trimming and J lost 0 bases, with 8 bases between them. Germline V CDR1 and CDR2: MNHEY, SVGAGI. The CDR3 has 15 amino acids. The chain's CDR3 is CASSYSIGMNTEAFF. The CDR3 bases are TGTGCCAGCAGTTACTCAATCGGGATGAACACTGAAGCTTTCTTT.

This rearrangement joins TRBV10-3 to TRBJ2-7, with 9 positions matching TRBD1. The germline V gene encodes CDR1 ENHRY and CDR2 SYGVKD. The trim removed 8 bases at V and 3 bases at J, leaving 2 bases unmatched. CDR3 size: 12 residues. CDR3 in DNA: TGTGCCATCTCGGACAGGGGCTACGAGCAGTACTTC. This sequence encodes CAISDRGYEQYF.

V and J are TRBV27 and TRBJ1-2; 8 bases line up with TRBD1. The CDR3 is 14 residues long. Unmatched junction bases numbered 7, after V lost 6 bases and J lost 4 bases. In germline, CDR1 is MNHEY, CDR2 SMNVEV (reference sequence). The CDR3 DNA follows: TGTGCCAGCAGGGCACAGGGGGTCCTCTATGGCTACACCTTC. It specifies CASRAQGVLYGYTF.

The rearrangement uses TRBV19 and TRBJ2-5, with 8 bases lining up with TRBD2. CDR1 LNHDA and CDR2 SQIVND come from the germline V gene (reference sequence). The CDR3 extends over 14 amino acids. Trimming cost V 5 bases and J 6 bases; bases outside gene matches: 8. The CDR3 DNA is TGTGCCAGTAGTCCGACTAGCGAGGGACAGACCCAGTACTTC. This gives the protein CASSPTSEGQTQYF.

This chain links TRBV5-1 with TRBJ1-3; perhaps TRBD1 as D (5 bases). Looked up from germline, CDR1 is SGHRS and CDR2 is YFSETQ. Trimming removed 4 bases at V and 0 bases at J, with 8 bases between. This CDR3 spans 14 amino acids. CDR3 coding DNA: TGCGCCAGCAGCCCCAGGGCCTCTGGAAACACCATATATTTT. It is translated as CASSPRASGNTIYF.